Below are 19 T cell receptor beta chains sequenced from a single sample in a study of blood T cell repertoires in COVID-19. Profiled with immunoSEQ multiplex PCR; TCRdb holds only in-frame clones, not every one. Of approximately 180,000 clones listed, 70% to 90% were seen once; the top ten hold approximately 10%. Input material: peripheral blood. These TCRs come from a human donor with active or convalescent COVID-19. The donor label of this sample is uncertain.

The gene calls are TRBV28 and TRBJ2-3; D possibly corresponds to TRBD2 (6 bases). Germline CDR1 and CDR2: MDHEN and SYDVKM. The CDR3 spans 11 residues. The V and J ends lost 6 bases and 5 bases respectively, with 6 bases between them. CDR3 DNA: TGTGCCAGCAGGGGAGGAGATACGCAGTATTTT. The encoded protein is CASRGGDTQYF.

This clone was recorded only once. The chain combines TRBV6-6 with TRBJ2-3, with 7 bases aligning to TRBD2. CDR3 length: 15 residues. Germline values: CDR1 MNHNY, CDR2 SVGAGI (reference sequence). With 8 bases clipped from V and 4 bases from J, the junction kept 12 bases outside the gene matches. Here the CDR3 reads CASRPGLIPADTQYF. As DNA, the CDR3 is TGTGCCAGCCGTCCGGGACTAATCCCAGCAGATACGCAGTATTTT.

V and J are TRBV12-3 or TRBV12-4 and TRBJ1-1; D not resolved. Trimming removed 1 base at V and 4 bases at J, with 7 bases between. The CDR3 contains 13 residues. The CDR3 loop reads CASSLGYGTEAFF. CDR3 DNA sequence: TGTGCCAGCAGTTTAGGGTACGGCACTGAAGCTTTCTTT.

This chain joins TRBV5-1 and TRBJ1-2; 9 nucleotides match TRBD1. Trimming took 3 bases from V and 3 from J; bases not matched to a gene: 0. Germline V gene data show CDR1 as SGHRS and CDR2 as YFSETQ. This CDR3 is 13 amino acids long. CDR3 DNA: TGCGCCAGCAGCTGGACAGGGGACTATGGCTACACCTTC. Translating it yields CASSWTGDYGYTF.

This sequence joins TRBV9 and TRBJ1-2, with 9 bases fitting TRBD1. The CDR3 covers 14 residues. Germline CDR1 is SGDLS and CDR2 is YYNGEE. V lost 4 bases and J lost 4; bases outside the gene matches: 5. As DNA, the CDR3 is TGTGCCAGCAGCATACTGACAGGGGGCTATGGCTACACCTTC. It specifies CASSILTGGYGYTF.

For this clone: At the DNA level, this CDR3 is encoded by other sequences in the same sample as well. V gene TRBV9 combines with J gene TRBJ1-3, with 7 nucleotides matching TRBD1. Germline V gene data show CDR1 as SGDLS and CDR2 as YYNGEE. There are 14 residues in the CDR3. Trimming removed 0 bases from V and 4 bases from J; junction bases left unmatched: 1. In DNA form, the CDR3 reads TGTGCCAGCAGCGTAGGACAGGGAGGAAACACCATATATTTT. Amino acids: CASSVGQGGNTIYF.

The genes are TRBV27 and TRBJ2-5; D remains unclear. The CDR3 spans 13 residues. V lost 0 bases, J lost 5 bases, and 7 bases lay in between. The germline V gene encodes CDR1 MNHEY and CDR2 SMNVEV (reference sequence). The CDR3 DNA follows: TGTGCCAGCAGTTTATCTCTCAGTGAGACCCAGTACTTC. Translating it yields CASSLSLSETQYF.

The rearrangement uses TRBV5-1 and TRBJ2-3, with TRBD1 matching 9 bases. CDR1 and CDR2 (germline): SGHRS, YFSETQ. CDR3 length: 14 amino acids. V shed 4 bases, J shed 4 bases, and the junction held 4 bases outside the gene matches. CDR3 in DNA: TGCGCCAGCAGCCCACAGGGGGCGGCAGATACGCAGTATTTT. It encodes CASSPQGAADTQYF.

This clone was counted once. V usage is TRBV5-4 and J usage is TRBJ2-3; 7 bases agree with TRBD2. The germline gives CDR1 SGHNT, CDR2 YYREEE (reference sequence). V dropped 2 bases and J dropped 1; count of bases not matched to a gene: 13. The CDR3 contains 18 residues. CDR3 DNA sequence: TGTGCCAGCAGCTTTGGGAGCGGGATCTATGGTGGCACAGATACGCAGTATTTT. This sequence encodes CASSFGSGIYGGTDTQYF.

The CDR3 region is CASSLQGTEAFF. Here the CDR3 DNA reads TGCGCCAGCAGCCTGCAGGGGACTGAAGCTTTCTTT. This chain uses TRBV4-1 with TRBJ1-1; a weak D match, TRBD1 (6 bases). The CDR3 extends over 12 amino acids. CDR1 is MGHRA, CDR2 YSYEKL, per germline. Deletions cut 4 bases from V and 5 bases from J, with 8 bases between.

The J gene is TRBJ2-7, the V gene TRBV5-8, with D perhaps TRBD2 (5 bases). Deletions cut 1 base from V and 2 bases from J, with 10 bases between. There are 14 residues in the CDR3. Germline loops: CDR1 SGHTS, CDR2 YDEGEE. The CDR3 spells CASSLQAGPYEQYF. The CDR3 DNA reads as TGTGCCAGCAGCTTGCAGGCGGGCCCCTACGAGCAGTACTTC.

This chain uses TRBV6-7 with TRBJ1-6; 8 bases are a match to TRBD1. TRBV6-7 is recorded as an ORF, its role being uncertain. The CDR3 has 16 amino acids. The junction had 5 bases not matched to a gene; V was cut back by 5 bases and J by 2 bases. This CDR3 reads CASSDRGVTYNSPLHF. The CDR3 DNA reads TGTGCCAGCAGTGACAGGGGCGTCACCTATAATTCACCCCTCCACTTT.

This rearrangement joins TRBV5-5 to TRBJ1-4; D might be TRBD1 (5 bases). Trimming left V 4 bases short and J 8 bases short, with 21 bases between. Per the germline V gene, CDR1 is SGHKS and CDR2 is YYEKEE (reference sequence). The CDR3 spans 16 residues. As DNA, the CDR3 is TGTGCCAGCAGCCCATTCCCGGGACCGGGGGGGGAAAAACTGTTTTTT. Its protein is CASSPFPGPGGEKLFF.

The chain uses TRBV5-1 and TRBJ1-2; D is undetermined. V was cut by 2 bases and J by 3 bases, with 8 bases left in between. CDR3 length equals 13 residues. CDR1 and CDR2 from the germline V gene are SGHRS and YFSETQ. The CDR3 region is CASSFLTDYGYTF. CDR3 in DNA: TGCGCCAGCAGCTTCCTTACGGACTATGGCTACACCTTC.

The chain combines TRBV2 with TRBJ2-3, with TRBD2 matching over 10 bases. CDR3 length: 13 amino acids. The V gene end was trimmed by 6 bases and the J gene end by 5 bases; junction bases not matched to a gene: 2. Germline-derived CDR1 and CDR2 are SNHLY and FYNNEI. The CDR3 reads CASRRLAGDTQYF. CDR3 sequence (DNA): TGTGCCAGCAGGCGACTAGCGGGAGATACGCAGTATTTT.

This clone appeared a single time. The chain uses TRBV6-1 and TRBJ2-3, with 7 bases identical to TRBD2. With V trimmed by 2 bases and J by 0 bases, 8 bases remained unmatched. CDR1 is MNHNS, CDR2 SASEGT, per germline. The CDR3 length is 17 residues. CDR3 coding DNA: TGTGCCAGCAGTGAATCGGCTAGCGGTACTAGCACAGATACGCAGTATTTT. It translates to CASSESASGTSTDTQYF.

This clone turned up a few times. The chain joins TRBV27 to TRBJ2-7; 9 bases agree with TRBD2. V lost 5 bases and J lost 7; bases outside the gene matches: 15. The CDR3 covers 16 residues. The germline V gene encodes CDR1 MNHEY and CDR2 SMNVEV (reference sequence). CDR3 sequence reads: CASSPVTSGGIREQYF. CDR3 coding DNA: TGTGCCAGCAGTCCCGTGACTAGCGGAGGTATTCGGGAGCAGTACTTC.

A single count supports this clone. The chain is built from TRBV30 and TRBJ1-3; D call uncertain. Germline V gene sequence: CDR1 GTSNPN, CDR2 SVGIG (reference sequence). The V end was cut by 4 bases, the J end by 2 bases, with 9 bases between. The CDR3 length is 13 residues. In DNA form, the CDR3 reads TGTGCCTGGATCGAGGCGGCTGGAAACACCATATATTTT. As protein: CAWIEAAGNTIYF.

The CDR3 DNA follows: TGTGCCAGCAGTGCAGGGGCCGGGGTGGATACGCAGTATTTT. The encoded protein is CASSAGAGVDTQYF. The chain is built from TRBV2 and TRBJ2-3; D perhaps matches TRBD1 (6 bases). This CDR3 is 14 amino acids long. In germline, CDR1 is SNHLY, CDR2 FYNNEI. V was trimmed by 4 bases and J by 6 bases, leaving 14 bases between them.